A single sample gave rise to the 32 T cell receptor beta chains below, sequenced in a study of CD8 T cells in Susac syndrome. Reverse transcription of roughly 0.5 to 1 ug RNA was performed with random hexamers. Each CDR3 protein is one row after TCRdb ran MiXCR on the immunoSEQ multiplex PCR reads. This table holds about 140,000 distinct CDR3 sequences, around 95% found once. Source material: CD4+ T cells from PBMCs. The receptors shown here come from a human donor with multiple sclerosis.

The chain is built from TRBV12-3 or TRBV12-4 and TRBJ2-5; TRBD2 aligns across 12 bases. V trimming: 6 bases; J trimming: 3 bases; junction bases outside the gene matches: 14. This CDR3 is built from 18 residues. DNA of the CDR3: TGTGCCAGCAGACTCGGGGCTAGCGGGGGGGCTCAGGAAGAGACCCAGTACTTC. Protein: CASRLGASGGAQEETQYF.

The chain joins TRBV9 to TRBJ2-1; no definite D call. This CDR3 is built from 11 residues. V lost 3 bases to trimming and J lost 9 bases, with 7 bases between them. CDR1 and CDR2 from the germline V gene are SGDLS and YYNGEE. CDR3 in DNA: TGTGCCAGCAGCGCTCAATCTGAGCAGTTCTTC. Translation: CASSAQSEQFF.

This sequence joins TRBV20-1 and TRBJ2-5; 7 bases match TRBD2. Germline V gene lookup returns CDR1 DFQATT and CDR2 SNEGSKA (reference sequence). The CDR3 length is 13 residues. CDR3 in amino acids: CSELGEGQETQYF. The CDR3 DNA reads TGCAGCGAACTCGGGGAGGGGCAAGAGACCCAGTACTTC.

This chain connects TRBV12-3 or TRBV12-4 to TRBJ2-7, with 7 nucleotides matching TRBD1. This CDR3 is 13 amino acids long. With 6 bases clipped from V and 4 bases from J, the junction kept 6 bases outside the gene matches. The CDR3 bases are TGTGCCAGCAGGCTCACAGGGGTATACGAGCAGTACTTC. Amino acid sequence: CASRLTGVYEQYF.

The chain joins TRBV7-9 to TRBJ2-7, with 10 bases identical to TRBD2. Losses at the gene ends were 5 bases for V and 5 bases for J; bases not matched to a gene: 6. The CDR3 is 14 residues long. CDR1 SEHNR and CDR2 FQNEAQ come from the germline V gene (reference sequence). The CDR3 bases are TGTGCCAGCAGCCGAAGCGGGAGGGGAAACGAGCAGTACTTC. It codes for CASSRSGRGNEQYF. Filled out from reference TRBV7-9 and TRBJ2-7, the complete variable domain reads DTGVSQNPRHKITKRGQNVTFRCDPISEHNRLYWYRQTLGQGPEFLTYFQNEAQLEKSRLLSDRFSAERPKGSFSTLEIQRTEQGDSAMYLCASSRSGRGNEQYFGPGTRLTVT.

CDR3 DNA: TGTGCCACCAGGGGGACGGTCTACAATGAGCAGTTCTTC. Its protein is CATRGTVYNEQFF. This rearrangement joins TRBV24-1 to TRBJ2-1; perhaps D is TRBD1 or TRBD2 (5 bases each). Germline loops: CDR1 KGHDR, CDR2 SFDVKD. This CDR3 has 13 amino acids. The ends were cut back, 7 bases at V and 3 bases at J, with 9 bases in the middle.

The CDR3 sequence: CASSGTGGVRRTDTQYF. The CDR3 coding sequence is TGTGCCAGCAGCGGGACAGGGGGCGTTAGGCGCACAGATACGCAGTATTTT. The V gene is TRBV5-6, the J gene TRBJ2-3; 12 bases fit TRBD1. With 4 bases clipped from V and 1 base from J, the junction kept 7 bases outside the gene matches. The CDR3 runs to 17 residues. Per germline, CDR1 SGHDT and CDR2 YYEEEE.

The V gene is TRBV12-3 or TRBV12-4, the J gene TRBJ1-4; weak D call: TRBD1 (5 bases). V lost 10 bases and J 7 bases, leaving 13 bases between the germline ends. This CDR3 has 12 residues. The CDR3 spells CATRDSLEKLFF. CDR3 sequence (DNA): TGTGCCACCCGGGACTCTCTTGAAAAACTGTTTTTT.

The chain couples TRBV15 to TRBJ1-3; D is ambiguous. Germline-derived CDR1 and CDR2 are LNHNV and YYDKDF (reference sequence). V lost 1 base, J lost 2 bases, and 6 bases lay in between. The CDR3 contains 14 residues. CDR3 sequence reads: CATSRVGTGNTIYF. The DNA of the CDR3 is TGTGCCACCAGCAGAGTGGGGACTGGAAACACCATATATTTT. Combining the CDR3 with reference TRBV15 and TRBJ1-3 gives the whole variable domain DAMVIQNPRYQVTQFGKPVTLSCSQTLNHNVMYWYQQKSSQAPKLLFHYYDKDFNNEADTPDNFQSRRPNTSFCFLDIRSPGLGDTAMYLCATSRVGTGNTIYFGEGSWLTVV.

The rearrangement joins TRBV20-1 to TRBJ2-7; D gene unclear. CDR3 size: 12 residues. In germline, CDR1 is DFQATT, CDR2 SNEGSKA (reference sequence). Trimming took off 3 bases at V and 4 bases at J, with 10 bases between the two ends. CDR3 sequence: CSASAAHYEQYF. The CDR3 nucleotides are TGCAGTGCTAGCGCCGCTCATTACGAGCAGTACTTC.

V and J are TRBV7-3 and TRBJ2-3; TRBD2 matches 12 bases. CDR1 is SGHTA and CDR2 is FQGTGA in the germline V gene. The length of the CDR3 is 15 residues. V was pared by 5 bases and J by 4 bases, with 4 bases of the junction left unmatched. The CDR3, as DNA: TGTGCCAGCAGCGCAGGACTAGCGGGGCCAGATACGCAGTATTTT. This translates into CASSAGLAGPDTQYF.

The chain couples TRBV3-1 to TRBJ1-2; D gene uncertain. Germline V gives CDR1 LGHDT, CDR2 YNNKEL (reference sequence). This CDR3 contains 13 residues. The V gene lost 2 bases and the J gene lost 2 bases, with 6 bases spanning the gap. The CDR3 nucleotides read TGTGCCAGCAGCCAACAACTGAACTATGGCTACACCTTC. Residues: CASSQQLNYGYTF.

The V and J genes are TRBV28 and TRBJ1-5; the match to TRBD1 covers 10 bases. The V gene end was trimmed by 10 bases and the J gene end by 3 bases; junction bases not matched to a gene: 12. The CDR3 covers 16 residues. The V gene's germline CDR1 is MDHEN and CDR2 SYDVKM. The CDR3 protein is CATLPSDRGNNQPQHF. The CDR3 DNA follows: TGTGCCACCCTCCCCTCGGACAGGGGGAACAATCAGCCCCAGCATTTT.

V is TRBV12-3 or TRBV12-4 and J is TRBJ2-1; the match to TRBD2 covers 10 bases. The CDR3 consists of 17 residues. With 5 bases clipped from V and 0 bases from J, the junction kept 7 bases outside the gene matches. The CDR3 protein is CASSTTGTSASYNEQFF. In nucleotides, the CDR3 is TGTGCCAGCAGTACTACCGGGACTAGCGCCTCCTACAATGAGCAGTTCTTC.

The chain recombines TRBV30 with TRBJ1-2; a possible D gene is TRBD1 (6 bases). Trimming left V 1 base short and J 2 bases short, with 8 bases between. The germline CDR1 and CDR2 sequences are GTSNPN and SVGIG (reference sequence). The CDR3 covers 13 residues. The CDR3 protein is CAWSAGQNYGYTF. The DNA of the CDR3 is TGTGCCTGGAGTGCCGGACAGAACTATGGCTACACCTTC.

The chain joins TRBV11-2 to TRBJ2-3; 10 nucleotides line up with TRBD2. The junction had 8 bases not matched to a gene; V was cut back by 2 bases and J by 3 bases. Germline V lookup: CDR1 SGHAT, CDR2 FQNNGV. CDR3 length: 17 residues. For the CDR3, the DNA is TGTGCCAGCAGCTTACACCCCTTAGCGGGAGGAACAGATACGCAGTATTTT. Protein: CASSLHPLAGGTDTQYF.

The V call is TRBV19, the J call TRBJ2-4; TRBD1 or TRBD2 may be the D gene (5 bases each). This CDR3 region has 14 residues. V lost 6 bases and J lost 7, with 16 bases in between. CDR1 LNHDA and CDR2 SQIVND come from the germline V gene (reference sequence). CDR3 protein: CASSQSRGRNIQYF. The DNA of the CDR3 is TGTGCCAGTAGCCAGTCCCGGGGACGGAACATTCAGTACTTC.

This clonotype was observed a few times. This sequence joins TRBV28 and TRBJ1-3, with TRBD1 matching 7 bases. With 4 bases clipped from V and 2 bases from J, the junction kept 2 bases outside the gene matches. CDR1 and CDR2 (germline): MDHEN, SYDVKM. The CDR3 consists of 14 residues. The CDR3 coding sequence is TGTGCCAGCAGTTCCCAGGGGGCTGGAAACACCATATATTTT. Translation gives CASSSQGAGNTIYF.

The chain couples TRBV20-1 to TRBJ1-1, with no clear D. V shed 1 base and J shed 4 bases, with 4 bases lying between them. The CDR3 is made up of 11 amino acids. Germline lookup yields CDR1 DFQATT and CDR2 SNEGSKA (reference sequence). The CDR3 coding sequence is TGCAGTGCTAGAGGCCCCACTGAAGCTTTCTTT. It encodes CSARGPTEAFF.

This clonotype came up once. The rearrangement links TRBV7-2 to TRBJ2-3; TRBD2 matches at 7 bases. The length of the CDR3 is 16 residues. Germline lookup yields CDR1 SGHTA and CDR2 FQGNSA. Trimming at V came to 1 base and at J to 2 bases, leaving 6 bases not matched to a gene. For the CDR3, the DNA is TGTGCCAGCAGCTTAGTGTTCAGCGGGGTCACAGATACGCAGTATTTT. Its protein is CASSLVFSGVTDTQYF.

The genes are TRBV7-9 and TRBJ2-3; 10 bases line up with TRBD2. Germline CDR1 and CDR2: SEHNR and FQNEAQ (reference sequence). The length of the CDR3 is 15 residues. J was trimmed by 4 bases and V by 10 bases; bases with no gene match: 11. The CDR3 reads CATSPGTSASDTQYF. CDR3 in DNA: TGTGCCACGTCCCCCGGGACTAGCGCCTCAGATACGCAGTATTTT.

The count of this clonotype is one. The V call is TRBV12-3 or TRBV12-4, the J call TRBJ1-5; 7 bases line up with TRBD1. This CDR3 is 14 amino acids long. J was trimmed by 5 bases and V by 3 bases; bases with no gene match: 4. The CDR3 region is CASSFQQGHQPQHF. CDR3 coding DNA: TGTGCCAGCAGTTTTCAACAGGGGCATCAGCCCCAGCATTTT.

The CDR3 spells CSAMIDGANVLTF. CDR3 nucleotides: TGCAGTGCTATGATCGATGGGGCCAACGTCCTGACTTTC. This chain connects TRBV20-1 to TRBJ2-6; no clear D. This CDR3 spans 13 amino acids. The V gene's germline CDR1 is DFQATT and CDR2 SNEGSKA (reference sequence). V was shortened by 4 bases and J by 3 bases, with 7 bases between the two germline ends.

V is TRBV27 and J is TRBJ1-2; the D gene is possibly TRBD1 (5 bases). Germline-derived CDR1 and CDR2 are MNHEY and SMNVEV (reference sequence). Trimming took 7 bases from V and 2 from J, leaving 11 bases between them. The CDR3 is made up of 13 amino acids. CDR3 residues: CASTPDRNYGYTF. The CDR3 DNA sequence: TGTGCCAGCACCCCCGACAGAAACTATGGCTACACCTTC.

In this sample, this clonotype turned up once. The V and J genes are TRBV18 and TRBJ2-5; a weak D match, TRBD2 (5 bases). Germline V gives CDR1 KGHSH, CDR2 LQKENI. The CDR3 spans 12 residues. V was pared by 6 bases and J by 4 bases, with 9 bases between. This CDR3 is CASSPAGETQYF. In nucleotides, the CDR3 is TGTGCCAGCTCCCCCGCGGGAGAGACCCAGTACTTC. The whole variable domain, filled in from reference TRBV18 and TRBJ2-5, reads NAGVMQNPRHLVRRRGQEARLRCSPMKGHSHVYWYRQLPEEGLKFMVYLQKENIIDESGMPKERFSAEFPKEGPSILRIQQVVRGDSAAYFCASSPAGETQYFGPGTRLLVL.

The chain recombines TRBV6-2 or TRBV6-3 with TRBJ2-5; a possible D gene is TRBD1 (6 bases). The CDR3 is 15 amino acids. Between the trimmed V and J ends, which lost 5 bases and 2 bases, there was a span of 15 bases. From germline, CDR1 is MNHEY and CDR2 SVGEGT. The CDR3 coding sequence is TGTGCCAGCAGTCGGCCAGACAGGCCGCAAGAGACCCAGTACTTC. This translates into CASSRPDRPQETQYF.

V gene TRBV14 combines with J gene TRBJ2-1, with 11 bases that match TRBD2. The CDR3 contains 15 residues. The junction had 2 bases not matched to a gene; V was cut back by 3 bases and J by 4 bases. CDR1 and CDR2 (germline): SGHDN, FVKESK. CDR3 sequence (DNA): TGTGCCAGCAGCCAGACTAGCGGGACTTACAATGAGCAGTTCTTC. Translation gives CASSQTSGTYNEQFF.

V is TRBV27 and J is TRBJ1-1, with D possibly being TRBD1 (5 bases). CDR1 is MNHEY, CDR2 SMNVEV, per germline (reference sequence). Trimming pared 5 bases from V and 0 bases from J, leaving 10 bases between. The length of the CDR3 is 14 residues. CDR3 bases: TGTGCCAGCAGTACCCTGGGGGTGAACACTGAAGCTTTCTTT. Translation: CASSTLGVNTEAFF.

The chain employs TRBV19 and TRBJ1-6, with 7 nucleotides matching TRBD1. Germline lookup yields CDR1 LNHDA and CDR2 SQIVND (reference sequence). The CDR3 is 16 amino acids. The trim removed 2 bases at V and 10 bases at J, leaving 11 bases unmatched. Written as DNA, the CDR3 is TGTGCCAGTAGTATATCAACAGGGGTCCGGGAATCACCCCTCCACTTT. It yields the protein CASSISTGVRESPLHF.

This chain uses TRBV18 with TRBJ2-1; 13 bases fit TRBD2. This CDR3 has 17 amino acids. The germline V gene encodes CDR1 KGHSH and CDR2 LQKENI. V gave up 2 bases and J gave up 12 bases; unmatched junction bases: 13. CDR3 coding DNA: TGTGCCAGCTCACCAGACGGACTAGCGGGAGTATCAGTGTGGCAGTTCTTC. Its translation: CASSPDGLAGVSVWQFF.

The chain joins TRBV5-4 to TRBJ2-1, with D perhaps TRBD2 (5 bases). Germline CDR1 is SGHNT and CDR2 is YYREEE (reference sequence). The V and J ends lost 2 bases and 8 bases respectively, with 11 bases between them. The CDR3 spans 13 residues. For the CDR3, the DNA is TGTGCCAGCAGCTTACGGGGTGGAGATGAGCAGTTCTTC. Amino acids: CASSLRGGDEQFF.

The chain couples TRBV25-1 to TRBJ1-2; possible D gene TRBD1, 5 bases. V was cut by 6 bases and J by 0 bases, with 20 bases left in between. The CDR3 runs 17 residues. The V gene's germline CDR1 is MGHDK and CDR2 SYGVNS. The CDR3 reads CASRPTAGQAANYGYTF. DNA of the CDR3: TGTGCCAGCAGACCCACTGCTGGACAAGCGGCTAACTATGGCTACACCTTC.